Reported below is one T cell receptor beta chain. Its specificity is unknown. Donors uniformly comprised healthy Caucasians. This specimen belongs to a study of identical twins. Overall study results and limits: It was possible that invariant MAIT and iNKT cells partly confounded the zero-insertion analyses.

TCRdb reanalysed the 5' RACE reads using MiXCR and keeps one entry per CDR3 protein. The sample includes hundreds of thousands of distinct CDR3 sequences, less than 25% of them seen just once. The CDR3 length is 16 residues. Trimming at V came to 0 bases and at J to 7 bases, leaving 12 bases not matched to a gene. Germline V gives CDR1 MNHEY, CDR2 SMNVEV (reference sequence). These data were also reused for a study on T cells expressing NK-cell markers. As that report states: There were seven HCMV-seropositive donors and one seronegative donor among the eight sequenced. Among CD8+ T cells from about six donors, dominant NKG2C+ clonotypes accounted for roughly 1.0-8%.

The TCR originated in a woman aged 18-30 years in good health. Sequenced sample: PBMCs. The rearrangement links TRBV27 to TRBJ2-7; 7 nucleotides align to TRBD2. CDR3 residues: CASSLSRLAATREQYF. CDR3 DNA sequence: TGTGCCAGCAGTTTATCGAGACTAGCAGCCACACGAGAGCAGTACTTC.